This record concerns one T cell receptor (beta chain) sequence. There are many counts of this clonotype. This clone's antigen is unknown. Per-nucleotide qualities are absent, and no much larger clonotype sits a single base away. This beta chain is off target for a library built for alpha chains, so its abundance means little. The time point label on this specimen signifies: sample taken at primary tumor resection. The donors were more than 60 patients from the lung TRACERx cohort who had early-stage, untreated non-small cell lung cancer. Whole RNA extracted from tumor and nontumor lung tissue, or from cryopreserved PBMC samples, was used for TCR sequencing without cell sorting. A patient was chosen for TCR sequencing only when enough RNA was available from at least two tumor regions. Before being selected, tumor and adjacent nontumor lung specimens were reviewed by a lung pathologist. To prepare the library, 5' RACE was applied. The instrument given in TCRdb is NextSeq 500. The TCR library protocol attached a unique molecular identifier to each TCR cDNA molecule to allow correction of PCR and sequencing errors. Per the original workflow: TCR identification, UMI-based error correction and CDR3 extraction were performed with Decombinator tools. TCRs above a frequency of 2 per 1,000, corresponding to the top 1% of the tumor frequency distribution, were defined as expanded. Expanded tumor TCRs statistically deemed absent (corrected P<0.05) from at least one tumor region were classed as regional, and all other expanded tumor TCRs were classed as ubiquitous. Rényi diversity was computed with the R vegan package after subsampling each repertoire 100 times to 5,000 TCRs. CDR3 similarity networks were built from amino acid triplet string-kernel similarity, with CDR3s being connected when pairwise similarity was above 0.82. Using fastp at Q25 and MiXCR, TCRdb reprocessed the public reads and kept productive beta chains. For every CDR3 protein sequence, its rows merge into one entry that carries the most common genes and DNA. Here the V and J calls rest on TCRdb's processing, not on the authors' analysis. For this sample there are 9,500 to 11,000 distinct CDR3 sequences; 6.5% to 8.5% appear just once. Of the sample, about 20% falls within the top ten clones.

The sample is drawn from a study of spatial heterogeneity in lung cancer (dated by TCRdb to about 2019). Background for the entire study: Beta-chain transcripts were consistently detected in greater numbers than alpha-chain transcripts, which likely reflects a higher abundance of beta-chain transcripts. In tumor regions, TCR transcript counts showed a strong correlation with a T cell transcriptional module score derived from matched bulk RNA-seq. Both alpha and beta chains were TCR-sequenced in fewer than 250 tumor regions, about 64 matched nontumor lung samples and over 55 PBMC samples obtained at surgery. In non-small cell lung cancer, the study quantitatively compared TCR alpha and beta repertoires across several tumor regions, matched nontumor lung, and blood. In the raw uncorrected reads, each unique combination of TCR and UMI appeared on average more than ten times. Nonsynonymous mutation counts, determined by whole-exome sequencing of tumor tissue, were related to features of the TCR repertoire.

Study-wide conclusions, independent of this receptor: Confirming at a functional level the hypothesis that regional TCRs recognize regional mutations was considered to require additional single-cell paired TCR alpha and beta sequencing. TCR-seq was estimated to cover only roughly 6.8% of tumor T cells for alpha chains and around 13% for beta chains. The count of ubiquitous expanded TCRs correlated with the count of ubiquitous nonsynonymous mutations, and the count of regional expanded TCRs correlated with the count of regional nonsynonymous mutations. The number of expanded intratumoral alpha and beta TCRs correlated with the tumor nonsynonymous mutation count.

CDR1 and CDR2, per the germline V gene, are MDHEN and SYDVKM. For this chain, trimming is 7 bases at the V end and 0 bases at the J end, and the number of junction bases without a gene match is 5. Taken from cysteine to phenylalanine, the CDR3 has 15 residues. Solely the CDR3 DNA is kept, with 45 bases framed from the first base. This sequence originates from a female donor with early-stage non-small cell lung cancer. The chain links TRBV28 with TRBJ1-4; 7 nucleotides in the junction match TRBD1. The sequencing here drew on lung tumor tissue, taken at surgery. The CDR3 here reads CASMGQPATNEKLFF. The DNA sequence follows: TGTGCCAGCATGGGACAGCCTGCAACTAATGAAAAACTGTTTTTT. Full variable domain (CDR3 extended with the reference TRBV28 and TRBJ1-4 proteins): DVKVTQSSRYLVKRTGEKVFLECVQDMDHENMFWYRQDPGLGLRLIYFSYDVKMKEKGDIPEGYSVSREKKERFSLILESASTNQTSMYLCASMGQPATNEKLFFGSGTQLSVL.